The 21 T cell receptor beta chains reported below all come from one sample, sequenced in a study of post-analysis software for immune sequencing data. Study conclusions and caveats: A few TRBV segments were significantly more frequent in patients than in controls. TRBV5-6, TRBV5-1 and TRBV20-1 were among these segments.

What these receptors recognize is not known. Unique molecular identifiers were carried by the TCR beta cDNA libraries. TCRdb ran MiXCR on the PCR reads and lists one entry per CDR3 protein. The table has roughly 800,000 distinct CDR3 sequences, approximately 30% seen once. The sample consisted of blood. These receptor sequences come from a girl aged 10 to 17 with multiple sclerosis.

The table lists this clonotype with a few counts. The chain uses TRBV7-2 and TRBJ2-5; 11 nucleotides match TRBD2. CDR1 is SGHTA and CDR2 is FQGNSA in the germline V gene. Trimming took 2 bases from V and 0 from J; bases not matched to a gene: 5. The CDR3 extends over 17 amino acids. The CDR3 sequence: CASSLLRLAGYQETQYF. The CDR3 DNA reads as TGTGCCAGCAGCTTATTGAGACTAGCGGGATACCAAGAGACCCAGTACTTC.

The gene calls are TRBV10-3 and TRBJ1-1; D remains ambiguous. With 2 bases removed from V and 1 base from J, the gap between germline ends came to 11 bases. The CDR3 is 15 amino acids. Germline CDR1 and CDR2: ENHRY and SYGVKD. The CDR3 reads CAISEAGMENTEAFF. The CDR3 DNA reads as TGTGCCATCAGTGAGGCGGGAATGGAGAACACTGAAGCTTTCTTT.

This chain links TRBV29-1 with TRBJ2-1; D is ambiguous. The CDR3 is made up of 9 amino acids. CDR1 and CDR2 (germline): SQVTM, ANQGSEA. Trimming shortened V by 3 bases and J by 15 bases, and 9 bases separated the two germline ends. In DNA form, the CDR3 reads TGCAGCGTTGACTCCCCCCGGTTCTTC. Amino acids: CSVDSPRFF.

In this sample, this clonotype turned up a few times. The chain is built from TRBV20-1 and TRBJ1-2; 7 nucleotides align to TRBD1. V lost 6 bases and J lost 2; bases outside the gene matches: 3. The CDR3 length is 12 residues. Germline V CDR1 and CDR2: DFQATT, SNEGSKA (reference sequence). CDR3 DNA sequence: TGCAGTGCGTGGGACAGCAACTATGGCTACACCTTC. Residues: CSAWDSNYGYTF.

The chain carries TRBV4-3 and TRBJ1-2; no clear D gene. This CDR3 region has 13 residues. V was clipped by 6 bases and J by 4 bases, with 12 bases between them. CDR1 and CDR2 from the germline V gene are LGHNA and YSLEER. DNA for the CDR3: TGCGCCAGCAGTCCGGAGAGTAGCTATGGCTACACCTTC. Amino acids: CASSPESSYGYTF.

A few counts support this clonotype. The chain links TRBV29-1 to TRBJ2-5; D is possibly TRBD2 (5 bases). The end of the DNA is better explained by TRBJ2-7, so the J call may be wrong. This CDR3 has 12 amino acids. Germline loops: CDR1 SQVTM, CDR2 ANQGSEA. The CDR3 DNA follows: TGCAGCGTTGTAACTAGATGGTACGAGCAGTACTTC. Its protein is CSVVTRWYEQYF.

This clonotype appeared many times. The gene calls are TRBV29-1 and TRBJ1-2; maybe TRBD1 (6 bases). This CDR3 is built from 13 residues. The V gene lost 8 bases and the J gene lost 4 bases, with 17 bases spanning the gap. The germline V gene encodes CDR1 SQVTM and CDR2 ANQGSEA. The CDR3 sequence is CSSARDKGYGYTF. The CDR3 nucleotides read TGCAGCTCGGCCCGGGACAAGGGCTATGGCTACACCTTC.

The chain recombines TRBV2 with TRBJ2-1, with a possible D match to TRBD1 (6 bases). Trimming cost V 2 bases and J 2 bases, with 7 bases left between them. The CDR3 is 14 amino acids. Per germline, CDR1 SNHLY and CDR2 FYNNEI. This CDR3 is CASSEQGTYNEQFF. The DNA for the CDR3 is TGTGCCAGCAGTGAACAGGGGACCTACAATGAGCAGTTCTTC.

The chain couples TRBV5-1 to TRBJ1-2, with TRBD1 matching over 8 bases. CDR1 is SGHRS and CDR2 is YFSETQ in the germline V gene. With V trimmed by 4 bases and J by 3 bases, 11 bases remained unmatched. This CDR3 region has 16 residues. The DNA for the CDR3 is TGCGCCAGCAGCCCACGGACAGGGAATTATTACTATGGCTACACCTTC. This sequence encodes CASSPRTGNYYYGYTF.

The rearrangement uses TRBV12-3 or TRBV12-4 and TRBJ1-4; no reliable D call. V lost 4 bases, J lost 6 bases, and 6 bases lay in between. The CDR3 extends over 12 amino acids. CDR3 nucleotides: TGTGCCAGCAGTTGGACGGATGAAAAACTGTTTTTT. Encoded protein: CASSWTDEKLFF.

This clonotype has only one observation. Here the CDR3 DNA reads TGTGCCAGCAGGCAAGACAGGGATGAGCAGTTCTTC. As protein: CASRQDRDEQFF. V and J are TRBV7-2 and TRBJ2-1, with 7 nucleotides matching TRBD1. The germline V gene encodes CDR1 SGHTA and CDR2 FQGNSA. After removal of 6 bases from V and 8 bases from J, the junction contained 4 bases not matched to a gene. This CDR3 has 12 residues.

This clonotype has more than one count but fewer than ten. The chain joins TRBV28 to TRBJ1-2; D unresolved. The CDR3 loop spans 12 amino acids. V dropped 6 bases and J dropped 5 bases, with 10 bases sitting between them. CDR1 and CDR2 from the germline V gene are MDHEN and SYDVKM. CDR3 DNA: TGTGCCAGCAGACGGTTTCCGTATGGCTACACCTTC. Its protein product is CASRRFPYGYTF.

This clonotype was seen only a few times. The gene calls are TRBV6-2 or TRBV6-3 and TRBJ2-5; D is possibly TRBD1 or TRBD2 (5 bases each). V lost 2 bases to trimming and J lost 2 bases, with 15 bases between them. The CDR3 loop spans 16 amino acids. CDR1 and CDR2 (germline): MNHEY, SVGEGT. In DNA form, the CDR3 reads TGTGCCAGCAGTTACCCCCGAGGTGGGGGACAAGAGACCCAGTACTTC. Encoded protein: CASSYPRGGGQETQYF.

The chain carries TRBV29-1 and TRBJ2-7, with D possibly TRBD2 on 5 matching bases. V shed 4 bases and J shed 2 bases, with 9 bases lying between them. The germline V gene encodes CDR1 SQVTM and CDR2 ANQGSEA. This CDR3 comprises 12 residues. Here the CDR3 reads CSVGRGPYEQYF. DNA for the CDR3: TGCAGCGTTGGGAGAGGGCCCTACGAGCAGTACTTC.

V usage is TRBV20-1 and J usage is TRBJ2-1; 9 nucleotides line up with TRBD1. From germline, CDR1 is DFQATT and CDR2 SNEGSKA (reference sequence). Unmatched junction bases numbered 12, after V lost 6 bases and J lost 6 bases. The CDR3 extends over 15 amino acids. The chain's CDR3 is CSAKAGTGFRNEQFF. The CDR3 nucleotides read TGCAGTGCAAAAGCCGGGACAGGGTTTCGCAATGAGCAGTTCTTC.

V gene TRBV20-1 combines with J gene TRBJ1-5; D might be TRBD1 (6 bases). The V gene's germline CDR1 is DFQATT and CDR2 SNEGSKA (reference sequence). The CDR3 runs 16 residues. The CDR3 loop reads CSGQQSHPGGNQPQHF. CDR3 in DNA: TGCAGCGGACAGCAGTCCCACCCCGGGGGTAATCAGCCCCAGCATTTT.

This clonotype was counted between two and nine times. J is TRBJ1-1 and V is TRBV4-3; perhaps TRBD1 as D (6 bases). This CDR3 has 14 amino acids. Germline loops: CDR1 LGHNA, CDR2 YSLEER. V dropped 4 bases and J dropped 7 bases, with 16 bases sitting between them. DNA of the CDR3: TGCGCCAGCAGCCCCCGGGGGGCCGGGGATGAAGCTTTCTTT. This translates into CASSPRGAGDEAFF.

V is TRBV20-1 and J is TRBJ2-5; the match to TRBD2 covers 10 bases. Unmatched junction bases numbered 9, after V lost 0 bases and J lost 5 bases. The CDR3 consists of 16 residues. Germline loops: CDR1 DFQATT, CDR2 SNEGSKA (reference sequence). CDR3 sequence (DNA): TGCAGTGCTAGAGATGTAAGAGCGGGGGGGCCGGAGACCCAGTACTTC. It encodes CSARDVRAGGPETQYF.

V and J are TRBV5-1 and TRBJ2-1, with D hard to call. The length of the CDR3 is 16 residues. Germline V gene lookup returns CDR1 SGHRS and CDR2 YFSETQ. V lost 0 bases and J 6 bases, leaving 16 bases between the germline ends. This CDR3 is CASSLVTGSTVNEQFF. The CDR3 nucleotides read TGCGCCAGCAGCTTGGTCACGGGTAGTACGGTCAATGAGCAGTTCTTC.

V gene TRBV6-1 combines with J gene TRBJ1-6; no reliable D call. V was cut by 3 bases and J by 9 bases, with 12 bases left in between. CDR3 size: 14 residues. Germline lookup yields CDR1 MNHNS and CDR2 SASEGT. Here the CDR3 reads CASSEAGWASPLHF. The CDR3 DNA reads TGTGCCAGCAGTGAGGCAGGATGGGCTTCACCCCTCCACTTT.

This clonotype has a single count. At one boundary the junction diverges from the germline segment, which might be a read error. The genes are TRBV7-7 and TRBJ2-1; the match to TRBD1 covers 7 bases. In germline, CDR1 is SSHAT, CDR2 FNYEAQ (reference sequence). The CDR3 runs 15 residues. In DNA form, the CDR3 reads TGTGCTAGCAGCTTATTAGGGGGCGAATTGGATGAGCAGTTCTTC. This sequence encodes CASSLLGGELDEQFF.